This T cell receptor (beta chain) emerged from a study of blood T cell repertoires in COVID-19. This clone has a single count. CDR1 SGHDN and CDR2 FVKESK come from the germline V gene. Losses at the gene ends were 4 bases for V and 1 base for J; bases not matched to a gene: 11. This CDR3 has 18 residues. Sequencing used immunoSEQ multiplex PCR; TCRdb keeps in-frame clones, though not all of them. Here the sample spans roughly 250,000 clones, roughly 77% being singletons. Sequencing was performed on peripheral blood. This TCR derives from an elderly woman with acute or convalescent COVID-19. V is TRBV14 and J is TRBJ2-3; 10 nucleotides agree with TRBD2. CDR3 loop: CASSRQWAGTSGTDTQYF. CDR3 coding DNA: TGTGCCAGCAGCCGCCAATGGGCCGGGACTAGCGGCACAGATACGCAGTATTTT. Together with reference TRBV14 and TRBJ2-3, the CDR3 gives the full variable domain: EAGVTQFPSHSVIEKGQTVTLRCDPISGHDNLYWYRRVMGKEIKFLLHFVKESKQDESGMPNNRFLAERTGGTYSTLKVQPAELEDSGVYFCASSRQWAGTSGTDTQYFGPGTRLTVL.